This TCR beta chain was profiled in a study of technical replicates of blood from a handful of donors. TCRdb's copy holds only in-frame clones and misses some; the assay was immunoSEQ multiplex PCR. The repertoire holds some 70,000 clones, with roughly 92% as singletons. As to this clone: The sample contains more than one DNA sequence encoding this CDR3.

Looked up from germline, CDR1 is MNHEY and CDR2 is SVGAGI. The CDR3 totals 12 residues. V lost 4 bases and J lost 7, with 8 bases in between. Specimen: T cells isolated from PBMCs. The genes are TRBV6-5 and TRBJ2-1; no reliable D call. The TCR was taken from a human donor in good health. The CDR3: CASSSTGNEQFF. The CDR3 DNA follows: TGTGCCAGCAGTTCGACCGGGAATGAGCAGTTCTTC.